These 24 T cell receptor beta chains were sequenced from one sample in a study of blood T cells in healthy people across ages (dated by TCRdb to the mid-2010s). The library was made by 5' RACE. Sequenced on an Illumina HiSeq 2500. A second PCR of roughly 7 to 12 cycles was performed with a sample-barcoded 5' primer and a J-beta primer mix. TCRdb reworked the public reads: Q25 trimming with fastp, MiXCR clone assembly, productive beta chains retained. One record per CDR3 amino acid sequence lists the most common genes and DNA. The sample profile shows about 1,000,000 distinct CDR3 sequences; around 45% of them were found once. The top ten constitute 18% of the sample. Sequenced: blood. These receptors all stem from a woman aged 55 to 70 in good health.

This clonotype was seen a handful of times. The CDR3 bases are TGCGCCAGCAGCTTAACCCGGGACAGCCCCGTTCATGAGCAGTTCTTC. It translates to CASSLTRDSPVHEQFF. The rearrangement joins TRBV4-1 to TRBJ2-1; TRBD1 aligns across 7 bases. The CDR3 loop spans 16 amino acids. In germline, CDR1 is MGHRA, CDR2 YSYEKL. The J segment lost 8 bases and the V segment lost 5 bases, leaving 15 bases of the junction unmatched.

The chain recombines TRBV3-1 with TRBJ2-7; TRBD1 matches 9 bases. The end of the DNA is better explained by TRBJ2-5, so the J call may be wrong. The CDR3 runs to 15 residues. Germline assignment: CDR1 LGHDT and CDR2 YNNKEL (reference sequence). This CDR3 reads CASSTGTGIAETQYF. CDR3 in DNA: TGTGCCAGCAGCACCGGGACAGGGATCGCAGAGACCCAGTACTTC.

V gene TRBV29-1 combines with J gene TRBJ2-5, with TRBD2 matching 9 bases. CDR3 length: 14 amino acids. Germline lookup yields CDR1 SQVTM and CDR2 ANQGSEA. Trimming removed 7 bases from V and 11 bases from J; junction bases left unmatched: 17. As DNA, the CDR3 is TGCAGCGCCACCGGGACTAGCACATACAATGAGCAGTACTTC. Translated, it gives CSATGTSTYNEQYF.

V gene TRBV14 combines with J gene TRBJ2-1, with D unresolved. The CDR3 spans 17 residues. Germline V lookup: CDR1 SGHDN, CDR2 FVKESK. The V end lost 0 bases, the J end lost 3 bases, and 15 bases lay between the germline ends. CDR3 residues: CASSQEPNRMNYNEQFF. The CDR3, as DNA: TGTGCCAGCAGCCAAGAGCCAAACCGGATGAACTACAATGAGCAGTTCTTC.

About this clonotype itself: This may arise from a read error, as a much more abundant clone is one base away. The chain carries TRBV20-1 and TRBJ1-2; TRBD1 might be the D (5 bases). The CDR3 spans 15 residues. V was clipped by 5 bases and J by 4 bases, with 20 bases between them. Germline CDR1 and CDR2: DFQATT and SNEGSKA (reference sequence). CDR3 in DNA: TGCAGTGCTCCCCCAGGGCAGGAAGCCCTCTATGGCTACACCTTC. Protein: CSAPPGQEALYGYTF.

The chain combines TRBV29-1 with TRBJ1-2, with D unclear. The CDR3 runs to 13 residues. The germline V and J ends were trimmed by 6 bases and 2 bases, with 13 bases remaining between them. Germline V gene sequence: CDR1 SQVTM, CDR2 ANQGSEA. In nucleotides, the CDR3 is TGCAGCGTCGGAGAGCCGCAAAACTATGGCTACACCTTC. Protein sequence: CSVGEPQNYGYTF.

J is TRBJ1-5 and V is TRBV12-3 or TRBV12-4; 9 nucleotides match TRBD1. CDR3 length: 15 residues. The J segment lost 4 bases and the V segment lost 5 bases, leaving 6 bases of the junction unmatched. CDR3 in DNA: TGTGCCAGCAGTCAGACAGGGGGAAGGAATCAGCCCCAGCATTTT. Translation: CASSQTGGRNQPQHF.

The chain links TRBV7-9 to TRBJ2-5, with D possibly being TRBD1 (5 bases). The tail of the sequence fits TRBJ2-7 better, so the J call may be wrong. The germline V gene has CDR1 SEHNR and CDR2 FQNEAQ (reference sequence). The CDR3 runs 13 residues. Here the CDR3 reads CASSDTGRGEQYF. The CDR3 DNA follows: TGTGCCAGCAGCGACACAGGAAGAGGCGAGCAGTACTTC.

The rearrangement links TRBV2 to TRBJ2-7; no clear D. The CDR3 totals 15 residues. CDR1 and CDR2 from the germline V gene are SNHLY and FYNNEI. V gave up 1 base and J gave up 0 bases, with 10 bases separating them. The CDR3 loop is CASSEGHLSSYEQYF. The CDR3 DNA follows: TGTGCCAGCAGTGAAGGCCATCTGAGCTCCTACGAGCAGTACTTC.

A word on this clonotype: The junction departs from germline at one end; a sequencing error may be responsible. The V gene is TRBV7-6, the J gene TRBJ2-7; 11 bases match TRBD2. The CDR3 consists of 21 residues. CDR1 is SGHVS and CDR2 is FNYEAQ in the germline V gene. The CDR3 reads CAGSLVPGSSGTSGNTYEQYF. In nucleotides, the CDR3 is TGTGCCGGCAGCTTAGTCCCAGGGTCCTCGGGGACTAGCGGTAATACCTACGAGCAGTACTTC.

This rearrangement joins TRBV11-2 to TRBJ2-2; D gene uncertain. With 1 base removed from V and 4 bases from J, the gap between germline ends came to 10 bases. Germline CDR1 is SGHAT and CDR2 is FQNNGV. The CDR3 spans 15 residues. CDR3 bases: TGTGCCAGCAGCTTAGTAAGATCAGCCACCGGGGAGCTGTTTTTT. This gives the protein CASSLVRSATGELFF.

The chain combines TRBV20-1 with TRBJ1-5; D not resolved. The CDR3 extends over 13 amino acids. From germline, CDR1 is DFQATT and CDR2 SNEGSKA (reference sequence). Between the trimmed V and J ends, which lost 3 bases and 0 bases, there was a span of 6 bases. In nucleotides, the CDR3 is TGCAGTGCTAGCCAGGATAGCAATCAGCCCCAGCATTTT. Amino acids: CSASQDSNQPQHF.

The chain is built from TRBV29-1 and TRBJ2-1; 9 bases are a match to TRBD1. Germline values: CDR1 SQVTM, CDR2 ANQGSEA. This CDR3 region has 14 residues. Losses at the gene ends were 8 bases for V and 3 bases for J; bases not matched to a gene: 8. For the CDR3, the DNA is TGCAGCCATCCCGGGACAGGGATCTACAATGAGCAGTTCTTC. Amino acids: CSHPGTGIYNEQFF.

This clonotype was detected only a few times. The chain joins TRBV5-1 to TRBJ2-4, with a weak D call TRBD1 (6 bases). The CDR3 is 14 amino acids. Germline CDR1 SGHRS, CDR2 YFSETQ. The germline V and J ends were trimmed by 6 bases and 13 bases, with 23 bases remaining between them. CDR3 nucleotide sequence: TGCGCCAGCACATCCGGGACACCGTACAATGAGCAGTACTTC. The encoded protein is CASTSGTPYNEQYF.

The chain is built from TRBV20-1 and TRBJ2-4, with D perhaps TRBD2 (6 bases). The DNA end is more similar to TRBJ2-7, so the J call may be wrong. The germline V gene has CDR1 DFQATT and CDR2 SNEGSKA (reference sequence). This CDR3 has 12 residues. CDR3 loop: CSASVGGYEQYF. The CDR3 bases are TGCAGTGCTAGTGTGGGGGGTTACGAGCAGTACTTC.

The chain carries TRBV21-1 and TRBJ1-4; the table names TRBD1, a call not compared with the DNA. TRBV21-1 is a recognized pseudogene. The CDR3 consists of 16 residues. The CDR3 spells CASSKGWDTSNEKLFF. Written as DNA, the CDR3 is TGTGCCAGCAGCAAAGGATGGGACACCTCGAATGAAAAACTGTTTTTT.

This chain links TRBV15 with TRBJ1-2; D perhaps matches TRBD1 (5 bases). The CDR3 has 14 amino acids. Germline CDR1 reads LNHNV; CDR2 reads YYDKDF (reference sequence). Trimming took off 0 bases at V and 5 bases at J, with 10 bases between the two ends. CDR3 bases: TGTGCCACCAGCAGAGAGGTGGGGCAATATGGCTACACCTTC. Translated: CATSREVGQYGYTF.

The chain uses TRBV13 and TRBJ2-7; D ambiguous. This CDR3 region has 15 residues. Looked up from germline, CDR1 is PRHDT and CDR2 is FYEKMQ (reference sequence). Trimming pared 5 bases from V and 6 bases from J, leaving 20 bases between. The CDR3 loop reads CASSLRSKRVGEQYF. CDR3 DNA: TGTGCCAGCAGCCTGCGATCGAAAAGGGTTGGCGAGCAGTACTTC.

V gene TRBV6-5 combines with J gene TRBJ2-7; TRBD2 aligns across 11 bases. Germline CDR1 reads MNHEY; CDR2 reads SVGAGI. Unmatched junction bases numbered 1, after V lost 0 bases and J lost 3 bases. The CDR3 contains 15 residues. The CDR3 here is CASSYSGLAVYEQYF. DNA of the CDR3: TGTGCCAGCAGTTACTCGGGACTAGCGGTCTACGAGCAGTACTTC.

The gene calls are TRBV20-1 and TRBJ2-3; 8 nucleotides agree with TRBD1. This CDR3 has 15 amino acids. After removal of 1 base from V and 4 bases from J, the junction contained 7 bases not matched to a gene. The germline CDR1 and CDR2 sequences are DFQATT and SNEGSKA (reference sequence). The CDR3 sequence is CSARARTGNADTQYF. CDR3 coding DNA: TGCAGTGCTAGAGCAAGGACAGGGAACGCAGATACGCAGTATTTT.

CDR3 DNA sequence: TGTGCCAGCAGCTTAAGCGGGAGAGTATACGAGCAGTACTTC. Protein sequence: CASSLSGRVYEQYF. The chain carries TRBV7-2 and TRBJ2-7; 8 positions match TRBD2. Germline CDR1 reads SGHTA; CDR2 reads FQGNSA. Germline trimming cut 2 bases from V and 4 bases from J; bases unmatched to any gene: 4. This CDR3 is 14 amino acids long. Full variable domain (missing parts from reference TRBV7-2 and TRBJ2-7): GAGVSQSPSNKVTEKGKDVELRCDPISGHTALYWYRQSLGQGLEFLIYFQGNSAPDKSGLPSDRFSAERTGGSVSTLTIQRTQQEDSAVYLCASSLSGRVYEQYFGPGTRLTVT.

A word on this clonotype: Its ends do not fully match the called genes, so a read error is possible. This chain connects TRBV20-1 to TRBJ2-4; 9 nucleotides match TRBD2. CDR1 and CDR2 from the germline V gene are DFQATT and SNEGSKA (reference sequence). The CDR3 extends over 15 amino acids. The CDR3 protein is CSASSAGGAKSIQYF. CDR3 sequence (DNA): TGCAGTGCTAGCTCAGCGGGAGGAGCCAAAAGCATTCAGTACTTC.

Notes on this clonotype: A much larger clonotype is one base distant, so this may be a read error. The V and J genes are TRBV7-6 and TRBJ2-3; possibly TRBD1 for D (5 bases). Trimming cost V 1 base and J 0 bases, with 8 bases left between them. The germline gives CDR1 SGHVS, CDR2 FNYEAQ. The CDR3 is 15 amino acids. The CDR3 spells CASSLETVSTDTQYF. DNA of the CDR3: TGTGCCAGCAGCTTAGAGACAGTTAGCACAGATACGCAGTATTTT.

This clonotype came up a few times. Germline is not matched at one junction end, which may reflect a read error. The chain has TRBV20-1 and TRBJ2-7; maybe TRBD2 (6 bases). CDR3 size: 13 residues. CDR1 and CDR2 (germline): DFQATT, SNEGSKA (reference sequence). CDR3 sequence (DNA): TGTAGTGCTGAGAGCGGGTTTGGGTACGAGCAGTACTTC. Protein sequence: CSAESGFGYEQYF.